A single sample is the source of the 30 T cell receptor beta chains below, sequenced in a study of blood T cells in healthy people across ages. For the second PCR, which ran for roughly 6 to 11 cycles, a sample-barcoded 5' primer and a J-beta primer mix were used. Using its own MiXCR run on the 5' RACE reads, TCRdb lists one record per CDR3 protein. Of 500,000 to 550,000 distinct CDR3 sequences in the sample, about 24% are singletons; the top ten hold approximately 8.7%. Separately, the same data were catalogued under a study of T cells of mothers and their children.

Sequencing was performed on blood. The receptors were gathered from a boy aged 5-17 years in good health.

In its sample, this clonotype was seen once. The chain carries TRBV6-6 and TRBJ2-2; D could derive from TRBD1 or TRBD2 (6 bases each). This CDR3 spans 14 amino acids. V was pared by 2 bases and J by 7 bases, with 11 bases between. Germline V CDR1 and CDR2: MNHNY, SVGAGI (reference sequence). CDR3 coding DNA: TGTGCCAGCAGTTACCGGGGGCCGAACGGGGAGCTGTTTTTT. It yields the protein CASSYRGPNGELFF.

V usage is TRBV27 and J usage is TRBJ2-1; weak D call: TRBD1 (5 bases). The CDR3 runs 12 residues. Trimming cost V 0 bases and J 8 bases, with 5 bases left between them. Germline assignment: CDR1 MNHEY and CDR2 SMNVEV (reference sequence). CDR3 DNA: TGTGCCAGCAGTTTATCGGGGCATGAGCAGTTCTTC. It translates to CASSLSGHEQFF.

Points on this clonotype: Germline is not matched at one junction end, which may reflect a read error. CDR3 loop: CVSSLTAGGENEQFF. The CDR3 region has the DNA TGTGTCAGCAGCTTGACAGCGGGAGGTGAAAATGAGCAGTTCTTC. The chain carries TRBV7-9 and TRBJ2-1, with 9 bases lining up with TRBD2. The germline gives CDR1 SEHNR, CDR2 FQNEAQ (reference sequence). This CDR3 comprises 15 residues.

This clonotype appeared a few times. Mismatch with germline at one junction end may stem from a read error. This sequence joins TRBV4-3 and TRBJ1-2, with 9 bases lining up with TRBD1. This CDR3 has 15 residues. Looked up from germline, CDR1 is LGHNA and CDR2 is YSLEER. The CDR3 spells CASSQERGTGQGCTF. The CDR3 DNA sequence: TGCGCCAGCAGCCAAGAGAGGGGGACAGGGCAAGGCTGCACCTTC.

This clonotype was detected a few times. The rearrangement uses TRBV7-9 and TRBJ2-5; D call uncertain. Between the trimmed V and J ends, which lost 6 bases and 5 bases, there was a span of 16 bases. CDR3 length: 14 amino acids. Looked up from germline, CDR1 is SEHNR and CDR2 is FQNEAQ (reference sequence). CDR3 region: CASSFPGPGETQYF. The CDR3 DNA follows: TGTGCCAGCAGTTTTCCGGGCCCCGGGGAGACCCAGTACTTC.

V usage is TRBV20-1 and J usage is TRBJ2-5; D unresolved. The J call may not be correct, given that the DNA end is closer to TRBJ2-7. This CDR3 contains 13 residues. Germline loops: CDR1 DFQATT, CDR2 SNEGSKA (reference sequence). As DNA, the CDR3 is TGCAGTGAGAAGGCGGAGTCGACCTACGAGCAGTACTTC. The encoded protein is CSEKAESTYEQYF.

The rearrangement links TRBV20-1 to TRBJ2-7, with TRBD1 matching 8 bases. Germline V gene sequence: CDR1 DFQATT, CDR2 SNEGSKA (reference sequence). V lost 3 bases to trimming and J lost 2 bases; unmatched junction nucleotides: 6. The CDR3 runs 14 residues. For the CDR3, the DNA is TGCAGTGCTAGGGCCGGGGACAGGACCTACGAGCAGTACTTC. It specifies CSARAGDRTYEQYF.

This CDR3 is CASSVQGGHTEAFF. DNA for the CDR3: TGTGCCAGCAGCGTCCAGGGGGGCCACACTGAAGCTTTCTTT. The chain combines TRBV9 with TRBJ1-1; 7 bases align to TRBD1. The V segment lost 2 bases and the J segment 3 bases; nucleotides outside the gene matches: 4. Germline V gene lookup returns CDR1 SGDLS and CDR2 YYNGEE. The CDR3 covers 14 residues.

This rearrangement joins TRBV4-3 to TRBJ2-5; 9 positions match TRBD2. The DNA end is more similar to TRBJ2-7, so the J call may be wrong. The germline gives CDR1 LGHNA, CDR2 YSLEER. The CDR3 is 16 residues long. CDR3 coding DNA: TGCGCCAGCAGCCAAGAAGTAGTAGCGGGGGCCTACGAGCAGTACTTC. Its protein is CASSQEVVAGAYEQYF.

This clonotype was seen repeatedly, ten times or more. The J gene is TRBJ2-4, the V gene TRBV12-3 or TRBV12-4; 12 bases are a match to TRBD2. This CDR3 spans 20 amino acids. Germline trimming cut 1 base from V and 0 bases from J; bases unmatched to any gene: 10. The CDR3 DNA is TGTGCCAGCAGTTTAGGACTAGCGGGGGTCGACAATCTAGCCAAAAACATTCAGTACTTC. This codes for CASSLGLAGVDNLAKNIQYF.

This clonotype showed up just a few times. The junction does not match germline at one end; this may be a read error. The chain recombines TRBV29-1 with TRBJ2-7; TRBD1 might be the D (5 bases). The CDR3 sequence is 11 residues long. Germline CDR1 and CDR2: SQVTM and ANQGSEA. CDR3 DNA: TGCAGCGCCGAAGACAGCTACGAGCAATACTTC. It is translated as CSAEDSYEQYF.

Only one count was recorded for this clonotype. The rearrangement uses TRBV15 and TRBJ2-1; TRBD2 matches 9 bases. Germline CDR1 reads LNHNV; CDR2 reads YYDKDF (reference sequence). Trimming removed 0 bases from V and 7 bases from J; junction bases left unmatched: 7. The CDR3 runs 16 residues. Here the CDR3 reads CATSREVAGGLNEQFF. DNA for the CDR3: TGTGCCACCAGCAGAGAAGTGGCGGGAGGGCTTAATGAGCAGTTCTTC.

The rearrangement joins TRBV18 to TRBJ1-1; possible D gene TRBD1, 5 bases. The CDR3 is made up of 15 amino acids. Per germline, CDR1 KGHSH and CDR2 LQKENI. V lost 4 bases to trimming and J lost 7 bases, with 19 bases between them. CDR3 region: CASSRAQGPIIEAFF. Here the CDR3 DNA reads TGTGCCAGCTCACGAGCTCAGGGCCCCATCATTGAAGCTTTCTTT.

This clonotype showed up just a few times. This chain uses TRBV18 with TRBJ2-3; D is perhaps TRBD2 (5 bases). Germline CDR1 is KGHSH and CDR2 is LQKENI. The CDR3 is 14 amino acids. V was shortened by 8 bases and J by 2 bases, with 14 bases between the two germline ends. In DNA form, the CDR3 reads TGTGCCAGCCTGTTGCAGCGGCACACAGATACGCAGTATTTT. As protein: CASLLQRHTDTQYF.

The chain employs TRBV10-3 and TRBJ2-1, with unresolved D. CDR3 length: 14 residues. Trimming removed 0 bases from V and 9 bases from J, with 12 bases in between. From germline, CDR1 is ENHRY and CDR2 SYGVKD. In nucleotides, the CDR3 is TGTGCCATCAGTGAGTCCACGGGTGGTCGTGAGCAGTTCTTC. Its translation: CAISESTGGREQFF.

This clonotype was found a few times. This chain connects TRBV12-3 or TRBV12-4 to TRBJ2-3, with 10 bases identical to TRBD2. The V segment lost 3 bases and the J segment 3 bases; nucleotides outside the gene matches: 9. The CDR3 loop spans 17 amino acids. CDR3 sequence (DNA): TGTGCCAGCAGTTTTTATGTGGGTAGCGGGGGGACAGATACGCAGTATTTT. Translating gives CASSFYVGSGGTDTQYF.

V usage is TRBV2 and J usage is TRBJ2-5; 10 bases are shared with TRBD1. The end of the DNA is better explained by TRBJ2-7, so the J call may be wrong. Germline V gene lookup returns CDR1 SNHLY and CDR2 FYNNEI. This CDR3 contains 15 residues. The CDR3 loop reads CASRLTGTGAYEQYF. The CDR3 coding sequence is TGTGCCAGCAGATTAACTGGGACAGGGGCCTACGAGCAGTACTTC.

The chain uses TRBV4-1 and TRBJ2-5; 8 bases agree with TRBD2. With the DNA end fitting TRBJ2-1 better, the J assignment may be wrong. CDR1 is MGHRA, CDR2 YSYEKL, per germline. The CDR3 is 16 amino acids. The CDR3 DNA reads TGCGCCAGCAGCCAGAGGGGAGCGGGAGTTCGGCATGAGCAGTTCTTC. Encoded protein: CASSQRGAGVRHEQFF.

Remarks on this clonotype: A read error may account for a junction end that differs from germline. The chain combines TRBV4-3 with TRBJ1-1, with D possibly being TRBD1 (5 bases). CDR3 length: 17 amino acids. The germline V gene encodes CDR1 LGHNA and CDR2 YSLEER. CDR3 sequence reads: CASSQESRVGGGGEAFF. CDR3 bases: TGCGCCAGCAGCCAAGAAAGCAGGGTGGGTGGTGGGGGTGAAGCCTTCTTT.

This clonotype has only a few counts. The V and J genes are TRBV28 and TRBJ1-2; D remains ambiguous. The CDR3 spans 14 residues. Trimming stripped 3 bases from V and 4 bases from J, with 12 bases between. Germline CDR1 reads MDHEN; CDR2 reads SYDVKM. CDR3 bases: TGTGCCAGCAGTTTCCGTCCCAACTCCTATGGCTACACCTTC. Translation: CASSFRPNSYGYTF.

This clonotype appeared a few times. The chain links TRBV4-1 to TRBJ2-5, with 9 positions matching TRBD1. The J call may not be correct, given that the DNA end is closer to TRBJ2-1. In germline, CDR1 is MGHRA, CDR2 YSYEKL. CDR3 length: 14 residues. The CDR3 coding sequence is TGCGCCAGCAGCCAGGGACAGGGATTAGATGAGCAGTTCTTC. Encoded protein: CASSQGQGLDEQFF.

The rearrangement uses TRBV11-3 and TRBJ2-1, with D unresolved. The V gene lost 1 base and the J gene lost 6 bases, with 13 bases spanning the gap. This CDR3 has 15 residues. In germline, CDR1 is SGHNT, CDR2 YENEEA. CDR3 nucleotide sequence: TGTGCCAGCAGCTTAGCTGAGGTATCGGGCAATGAGCAGTTCTTC. It yields the protein CASSLAEVSGNEQFF.

The chain is built from TRBV7-2 and TRBJ2-3; 7 bases map to TRBD2. Germline values: CDR1 SGHTA, CDR2 FQGNSA. The J segment lost 4 bases and the V segment lost 5 bases, leaving 9 bases of the junction unmatched. This CDR3 has 15 amino acids. CDR3 amino acids: CASSRPGLGSDTQYF. The DNA of the CDR3 is TGTGCCAGCAGCCGCCCCGGACTAGGGTCAGATACGCAGTATTTT.

A few counts support this clonotype. This sequence joins TRBV29-1 and TRBJ2-2; perhaps D is TRBD1 or TRBD2 (5 bases each). Per germline, CDR1 SQVTM and CDR2 ANQGSEA. The CDR3 covers 14 residues. V dropped 6 bases and J dropped 0 bases, with 11 bases sitting between them. The DNA for the CDR3 is TGCAGCGTCTCCGGGACGGCGAACACCGGGGAGCTGTTTTTT. This gives the protein CSVSGTANTGELFF.

The chain uses TRBV20-1 and TRBJ2-5; a possible D gene is TRBD2 (5 bases). V lost 4 bases and J lost 0, with 9 bases in between. This CDR3 is built from 13 residues. The germline V gene encodes CDR1 DFQATT and CDR2 SNEGSKA (reference sequence). In DNA form, the CDR3 reads TGCAGTGCTACGGGAAGGAACCAAGAGACCCAGTACTTC. Amino acid sequence: CSATGRNQETQYF.

This chain links TRBV7-9 with TRBJ2-5; the match to TRBD2 covers 12 bases. CDR3 length: 16 amino acids. Germline V gene data show CDR1 as SEHNR and CDR2 as FQNEAQ (reference sequence). Trimming cost V 5 bases and J 3 bases; bases outside gene matches: 7. The CDR3 nucleotides are TGTGCCAGCAGCACGATGACTAGCGGGAGAAAAGAGACCCAGTACTTC. Protein: CASSTMTSGRKETQYF.

This clonotype was counted only a few times. The rearrangement uses TRBV4-3 and TRBJ2-7; no reliable D call. Trimming shortened V by 0 bases and J by 2 bases, and 11 bases separated the two germline ends. This CDR3 is built from 15 residues. Per germline, CDR1 LGHNA and CDR2 YSLEER. The CDR3 nucleotides are TGCGCCAGCAGCCAAGATCGGGCCAGTCCCTACGAGCAGTACTTC. It codes for CASSQDRASPYEQYF.

The V call is TRBV7-2, the J call TRBJ2-1; TRBD2 matches 9 bases. CDR3 length: 18 residues. Trimming removed 2 bases from V and 6 bases from J; junction bases left unmatched: 14. The V gene's germline CDR1 is SGHTA and CDR2 FQGNSA. As DNA, the CDR3 is TGTGCCAGCAGCTTATACGCTAGCGGGATTCTGAGTTTCAATGAGCAGTTCTTC. Translation: CASSLYASGILSFNEQFF.

This clonotype was seen a handful of times. This rearrangement joins TRBV27 to TRBJ2-1; TRBD2 might be the D (6 bases). This CDR3 has 15 residues. Germline loops: CDR1 MNHEY, CDR2 SMNVEV (reference sequence). With 4 bases removed from V and 4 bases from J, the gap between germline ends came to 14 bases. For the CDR3, the DNA is TGTGCCAGCAGTTCCCCCCTACGGGGGTACAATGAGCAGTTCTTC. Its protein product is CASSSPLRGYNEQFF.

This chain uses TRBV4-2 with TRBJ2-5; TRBD1 aligns across 8 bases. The J call may be incorrect, as the DNA end agrees better with TRBJ2-7. Germline V gene lookup returns CDR1 LGHNA and CDR2 YNFKEQ. The CDR3 runs to 15 residues. The CDR3 region is CASSQGAGGIYEQYF. CDR3 sequence (DNA): TGTGCCAGCAGCCAAGGAGCAGGGGGCATTTACGAGCAGTACTTC.